The source of this T cell receptor beta chain is a study of identical twins. This CDR3 is built from 11 residues. Germline V gene lookup returns CDR1 DFQATT and CDR2 SNEGSKA (reference sequence). V lost 6 bases, J lost 6 bases, and 10 bases lay in between. From the 5' RACE reads, TCRdb called clonotypes with MiXCR, one entry per CDR3 protein. The sample has around 1.7 million distinct CDR3 sequences, under 35% seen once; the top ten hold under 0.35%. The sequencing input was cord blood. This chain joins TRBV20-1 and TRBJ2-3, with TRBD2 as a possible D gene (5 bases). The clonotype comes from a newborn girl in good health. CDR3 residues: CSARTWDTQYF. The CDR3 bases are TGCAGTGCCCGGACTTGGGATACGCAGTATTTT.